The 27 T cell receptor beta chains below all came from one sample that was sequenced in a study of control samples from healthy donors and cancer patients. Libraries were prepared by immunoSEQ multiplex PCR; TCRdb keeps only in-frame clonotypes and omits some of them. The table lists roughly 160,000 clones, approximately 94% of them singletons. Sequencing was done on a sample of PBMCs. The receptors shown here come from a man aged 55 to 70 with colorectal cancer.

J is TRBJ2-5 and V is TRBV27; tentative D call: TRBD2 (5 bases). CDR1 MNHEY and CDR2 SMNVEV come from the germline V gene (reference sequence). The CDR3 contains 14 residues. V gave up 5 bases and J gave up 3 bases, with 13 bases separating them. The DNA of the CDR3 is TGTGCCAGCAGTCCCCTAGCCGAAAAAGAGACCCAGTACTTC. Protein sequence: CASSPLAEKETQYF.

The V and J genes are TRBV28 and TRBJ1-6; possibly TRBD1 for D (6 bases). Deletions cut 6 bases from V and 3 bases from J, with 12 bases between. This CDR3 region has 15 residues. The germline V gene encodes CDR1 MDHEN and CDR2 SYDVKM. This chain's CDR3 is CASSGGFFYNSPLHF. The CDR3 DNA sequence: TGTGCCAGCAGCGGGGGCTTCTTCTATAATTCACCCCTCCACTTT.

The CDR3 loop reads CASSNGMTEAFF. DNA of the CDR3: TGTGCCAGCAGTAATGGGATGACTGAAGCTTTCTTT. The chain carries TRBV6-5 and TRBJ1-1; no firm D call. The germline V and J ends were trimmed by 5 bases and 5 bases, with 9 bases remaining between them. There are 12 residues in the CDR3. Per germline, CDR1 MNHEY and CDR2 SVGAGI.

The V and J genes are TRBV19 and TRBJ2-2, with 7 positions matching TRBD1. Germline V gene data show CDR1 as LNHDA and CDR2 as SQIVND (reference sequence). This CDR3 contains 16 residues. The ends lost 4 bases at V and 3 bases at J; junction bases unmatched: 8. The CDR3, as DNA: TGTGCCAGTAGTAAGCGACAGGGTCGAGACACCGGGGAGCTGTTTTTT. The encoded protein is CASSKRQGRDTGELFF. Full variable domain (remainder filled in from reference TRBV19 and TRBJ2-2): DGGITQSPKYLFRKEGQNVTLSCEQNLNHDAMYWYRQDPGQGLRLIYYSQIVNDFQKGDIAEGYSVSREKKESFPLTVTSAQKNPTAFYLCASSKRQGRDTGELFFGEGSRLTVL.

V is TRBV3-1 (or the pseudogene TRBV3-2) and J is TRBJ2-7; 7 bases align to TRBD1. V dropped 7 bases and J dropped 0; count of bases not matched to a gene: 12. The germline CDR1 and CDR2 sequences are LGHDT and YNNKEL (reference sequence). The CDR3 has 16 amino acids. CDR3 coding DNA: TGTGCCAGCATCACTGAGACAGGGAAGAACTCCTACGAGCAGTACTTC. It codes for CASITETGKNSYEQYF.

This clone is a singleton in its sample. CDR3 in DNA: TGTGCCAGCAGTGATGGGGGATTGGGGAATTCACCCCTCCACTTT. Translating it yields CASSDGGLGNSPLHF. The J gene is TRBJ1-6, the V gene TRBV2, with D maybe TRBD1 (5 bases). Per the germline V gene, CDR1 is SNHLY and CDR2 is FYNNEI. This CDR3 contains 15 residues. Trimming took off 3 bases at V and 7 bases at J, with 13 bases between the two ends.

For the CDR3, the DNA is TGTGCCACCCAGGGTAGGGGAAATGGGGGGGTCAATCAGCCCCAGCATTTT. Translating gives CATQGRGNGGVNQPQHF. The V gene is TRBV24-1, the J gene TRBJ1-5, with D perhaps TRBD1 (5 bases). Germline V gives CDR1 KGHDR, CDR2 SFDVKD. V lost 9 bases to trimming and J lost 3 bases, with 23 bases between them. The CDR3 spans 17 residues.

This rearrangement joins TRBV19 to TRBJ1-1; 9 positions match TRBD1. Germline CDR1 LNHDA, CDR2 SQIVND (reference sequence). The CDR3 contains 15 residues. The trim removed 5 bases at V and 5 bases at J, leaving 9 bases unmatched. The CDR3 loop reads CASSVLQGARTEAFF. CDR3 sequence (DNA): TGTGCCAGTAGTGTCTTACAGGGGGCTAGGACTGAAGCTTTCTTT. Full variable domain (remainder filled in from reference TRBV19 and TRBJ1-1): DGGITQSPKYLFRKEGQNVTLSCEQNLNHDAMYWYRQDPGQGLRLIYYSQIVNDFQKGDIAEGYSVSREKKESFPLTVTSAQKNPTAFYLCASSVLQGARTEAFFGQGTRLTVV.

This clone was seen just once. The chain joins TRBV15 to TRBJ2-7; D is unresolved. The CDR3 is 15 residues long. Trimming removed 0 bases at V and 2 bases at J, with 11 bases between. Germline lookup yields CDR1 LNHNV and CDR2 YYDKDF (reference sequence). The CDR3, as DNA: TGTGCCACCAGCAGAGATCTAGGCCGTACCTACGAGCAGTACTTC. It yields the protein CATSRDLGRTYEQYF.

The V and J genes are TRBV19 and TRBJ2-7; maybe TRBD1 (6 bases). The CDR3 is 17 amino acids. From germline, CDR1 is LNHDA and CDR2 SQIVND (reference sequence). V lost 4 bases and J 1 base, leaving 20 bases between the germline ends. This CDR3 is CASSTYSGTRNSYEQYF. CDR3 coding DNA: TGTGCCAGTAGTACTTATTCCGGGACACGGAATTCCTACGAGCAGTACTTC. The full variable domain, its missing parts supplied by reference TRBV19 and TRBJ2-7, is DGGITQSPKYLFRKEGQNVTLSCEQNLNHDAMYWYRQDPGQGLRLIYYSQIVNDFQKGDIAEGYSVSREKKESFPLTVTSAQKNPTAFYLCASSTYSGTRNSYEQYFGPGTRLTVT.

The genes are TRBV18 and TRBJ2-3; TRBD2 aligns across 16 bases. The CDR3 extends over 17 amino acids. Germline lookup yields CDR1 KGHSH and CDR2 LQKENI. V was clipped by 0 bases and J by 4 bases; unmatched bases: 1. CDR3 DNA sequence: TGTGCCAGCTCACCACCGGGACTAGCGGGGGGGCCAGATACGCAGTATTTT. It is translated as CASSPPGLAGGPDTQYF.

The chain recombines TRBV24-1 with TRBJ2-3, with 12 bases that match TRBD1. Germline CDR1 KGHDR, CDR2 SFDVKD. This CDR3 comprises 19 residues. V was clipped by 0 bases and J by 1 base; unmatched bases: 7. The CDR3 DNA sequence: TGTGCCACCAGTGATTTGGCAGGGACAGGGGGCAGGGGCACAGATACGCAGTATTTT. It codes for CATSDLAGTGGRGTDTQYF.

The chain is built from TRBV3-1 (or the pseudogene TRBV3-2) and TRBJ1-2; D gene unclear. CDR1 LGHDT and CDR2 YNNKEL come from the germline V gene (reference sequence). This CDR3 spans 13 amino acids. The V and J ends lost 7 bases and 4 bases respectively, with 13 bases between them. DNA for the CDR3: TGTGCCAGCAACACACCGGGCAGCTATGGCTACACCTTC. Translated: CASNTPGSYGYTF.

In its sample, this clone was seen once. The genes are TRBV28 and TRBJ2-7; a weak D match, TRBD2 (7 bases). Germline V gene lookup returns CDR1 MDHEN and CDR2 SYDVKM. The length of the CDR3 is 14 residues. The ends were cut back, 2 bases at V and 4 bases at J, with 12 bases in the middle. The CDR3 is CASSLGGGPYEQYF. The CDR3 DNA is TGTGCCAGCAGTTTAGGGGGGGGGCCTTACGAGCAGTACTTC. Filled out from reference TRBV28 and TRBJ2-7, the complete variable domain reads DVKVTQSSRYLVKRTGEKVFLECVQDMDHENMFWYRQDPGLGLRLIYFSYDVKMKEKGDIPEGYSVSREKKERFSLILESASTNQTSMYLCASSLGGGPYEQYFGPGTRLTVT.

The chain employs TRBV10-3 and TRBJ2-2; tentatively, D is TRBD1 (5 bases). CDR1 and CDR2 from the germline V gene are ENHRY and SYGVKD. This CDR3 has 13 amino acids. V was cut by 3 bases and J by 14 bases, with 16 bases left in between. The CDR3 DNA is TGTGCCATCAGTGATAGAAGATCGGACATTCTGTTTTTT. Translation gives CAISDRRSDILFF.

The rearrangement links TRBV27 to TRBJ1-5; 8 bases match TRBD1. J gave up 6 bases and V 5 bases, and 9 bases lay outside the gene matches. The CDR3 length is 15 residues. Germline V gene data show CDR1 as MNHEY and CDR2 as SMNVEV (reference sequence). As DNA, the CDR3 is TGTGCCAGCAGTCCCACCAGGGGGCTGGGTCAGCCCCAGCATTTT. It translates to CASSPTRGLGQPQHF.

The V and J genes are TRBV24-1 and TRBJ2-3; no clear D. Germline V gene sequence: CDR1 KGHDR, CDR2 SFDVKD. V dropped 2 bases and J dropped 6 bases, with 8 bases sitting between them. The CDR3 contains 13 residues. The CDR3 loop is CATSDSQSDTQYF. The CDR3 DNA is TGTGCCACCAGTGATTCCCAATCGGATACGCAGTATTTT.

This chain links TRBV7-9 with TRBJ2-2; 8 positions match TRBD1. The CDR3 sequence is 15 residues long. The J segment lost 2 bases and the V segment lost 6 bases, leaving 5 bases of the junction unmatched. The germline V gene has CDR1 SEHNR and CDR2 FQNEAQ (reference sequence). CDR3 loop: CASRPGTGNTGELFF. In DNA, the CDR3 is TGTGCCAGCAGGCCCGGGACAGGCAACACCGGGGAGCTGTTTTTT.

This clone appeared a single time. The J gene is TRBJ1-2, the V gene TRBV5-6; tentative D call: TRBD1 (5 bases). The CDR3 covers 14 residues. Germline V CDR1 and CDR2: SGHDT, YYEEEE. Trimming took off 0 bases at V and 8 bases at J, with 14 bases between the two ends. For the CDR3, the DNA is TGTGCCAGCAGCTTGGCCGGGTCGGGGGAAGGCTACACCTTC. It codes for CASSLAGSGEGYTF.

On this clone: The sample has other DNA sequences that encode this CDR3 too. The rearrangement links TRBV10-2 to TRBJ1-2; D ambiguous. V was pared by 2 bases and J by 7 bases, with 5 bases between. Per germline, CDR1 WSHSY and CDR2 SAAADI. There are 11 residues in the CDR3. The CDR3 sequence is CASSEGAGYTF. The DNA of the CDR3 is TGCGCCAGCAGTGAGGGCGCTGGCTACACCTTC.

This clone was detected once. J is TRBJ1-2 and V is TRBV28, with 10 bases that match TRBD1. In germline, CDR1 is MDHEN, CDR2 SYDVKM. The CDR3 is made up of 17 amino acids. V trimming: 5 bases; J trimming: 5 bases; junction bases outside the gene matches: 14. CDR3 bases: TGTGCCAGCAGTATTCCCGGGACAGGGGACCGCCTGTATGGCTACACCTTC. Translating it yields CASSIPGTGDRLYGYTF.

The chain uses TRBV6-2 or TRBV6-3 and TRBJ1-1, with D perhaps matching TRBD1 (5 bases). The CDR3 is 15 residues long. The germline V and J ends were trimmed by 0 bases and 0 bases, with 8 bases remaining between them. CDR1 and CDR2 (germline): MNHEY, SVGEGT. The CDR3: CASSYSGAVNTEAFF. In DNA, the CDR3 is TGTGCCAGCAGTTACTCTGGGGCAGTGAACACTGAAGCTTTCTTT.

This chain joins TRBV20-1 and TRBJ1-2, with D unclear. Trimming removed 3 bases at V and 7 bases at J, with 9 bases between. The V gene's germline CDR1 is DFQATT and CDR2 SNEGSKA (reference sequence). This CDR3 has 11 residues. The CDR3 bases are TGCAGTGCTAGGGAGGGCGGTGGCTACACCTTC. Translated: CSAREGGGYTF.

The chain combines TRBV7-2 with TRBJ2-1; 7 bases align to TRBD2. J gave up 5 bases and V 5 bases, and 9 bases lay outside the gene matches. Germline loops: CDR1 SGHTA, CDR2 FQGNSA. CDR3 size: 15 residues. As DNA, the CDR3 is TGTGCCAGCAGCCCCTTAAGCGGGACCCACAATGAGCAGTTCTTC. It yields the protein CASSPLSGTHNEQFF.

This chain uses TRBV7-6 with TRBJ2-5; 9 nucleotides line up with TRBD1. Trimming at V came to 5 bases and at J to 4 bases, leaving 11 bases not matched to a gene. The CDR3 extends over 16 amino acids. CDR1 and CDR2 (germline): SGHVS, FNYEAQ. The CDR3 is CASSQQGAGSGETQYF. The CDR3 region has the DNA TGTGCCAGCAGCCAACAGGGGGCCGGTTCGGGAGAGACCCAGTACTTC.

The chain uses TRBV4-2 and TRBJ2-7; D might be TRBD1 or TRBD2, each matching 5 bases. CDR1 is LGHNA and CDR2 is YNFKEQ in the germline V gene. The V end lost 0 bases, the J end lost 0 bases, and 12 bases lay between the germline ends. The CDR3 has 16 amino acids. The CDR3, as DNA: TGTGCCAGCAGCCAAGATGGCGCAGGGACCTCCTACGAGCAGTACTTC. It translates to CASSQDGAGTSYEQYF.

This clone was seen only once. CDR3 DNA: TGTGCCAGTGGACAGAGACGGATTACTGAAGCTTTCTTT. As protein: CASGQRRITEAFF. This chain uses TRBV2 with TRBJ1-1; possibly TRBD1 for D (6 bases). There are 13 residues in the CDR3. V was shortened by 9 bases and J by 5 bases, with 16 bases between the two germline ends. Germline loops: CDR1 SNHLY, CDR2 FYNNEI.